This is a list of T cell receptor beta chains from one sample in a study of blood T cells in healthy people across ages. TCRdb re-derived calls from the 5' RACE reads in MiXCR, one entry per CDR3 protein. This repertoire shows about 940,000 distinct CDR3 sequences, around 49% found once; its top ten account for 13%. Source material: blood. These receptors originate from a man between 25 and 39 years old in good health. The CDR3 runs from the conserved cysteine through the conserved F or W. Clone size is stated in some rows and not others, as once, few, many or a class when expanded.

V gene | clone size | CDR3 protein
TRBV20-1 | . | CSAEGPATGPDTQYF
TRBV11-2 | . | CASSLGVVTHRQETQYF
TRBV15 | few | CATSRGQGISNQPQHF
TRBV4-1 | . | CASSQASRQSTGELFF
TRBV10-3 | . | CAISGEGRNQPQHF
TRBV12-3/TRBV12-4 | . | CASSRLGGLAENNEQFF
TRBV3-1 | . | CASSQRRLAGGAGELFF
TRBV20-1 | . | CSAKRSETQYF
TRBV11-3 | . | CASSLVQAGELFF
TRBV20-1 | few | CSATNRVGDGYTF
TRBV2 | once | CASRLDRVATGELFF
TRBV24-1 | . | CATSVGLANEQFF
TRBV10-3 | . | CAISAGGMDTQYF
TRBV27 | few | CASSASEAKNIQYF
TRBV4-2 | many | CASSQDRVYLYEQYF
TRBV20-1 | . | CSRPREGENTEAFF
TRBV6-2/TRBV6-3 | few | CASSYSRRGPSNQPQHF
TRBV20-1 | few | CSAQTGANQPQHF
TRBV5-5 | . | CASSPDSDPDTQYF
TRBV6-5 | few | CASSPGGGLQETQYF
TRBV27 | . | CAGSQTSGRNNEQFF
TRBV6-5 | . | CTSSWESGGDEQYF
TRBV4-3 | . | CASSQDTGQIKQYF
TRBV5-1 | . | CASSLGPTSGANVLTF
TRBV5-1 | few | CASSQQGISSDEQYF
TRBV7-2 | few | CASSLGVYSNQPQHF
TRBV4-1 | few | CASSQVASGGPTYEQYF
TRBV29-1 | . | CSVDPGGTGTHYEQYF
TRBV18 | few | CASSTKAAPDTQYF
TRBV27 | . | CASSANRGVGTGELFF
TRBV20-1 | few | CSAGSRTEAFF
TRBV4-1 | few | CASSQNPGQGADTQYF
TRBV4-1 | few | CASSQDWARTDTQYF
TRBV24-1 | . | CATSADRADTQYF
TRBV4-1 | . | CASSLDYPQDEQFF
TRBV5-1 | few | CASSFATGANEQYF
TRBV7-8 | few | CASSSVGQELYEQYF
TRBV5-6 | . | CASSRKTGLEQFF
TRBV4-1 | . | CASSQESRQETQYF
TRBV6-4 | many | CASSEGSSGDYNEQFF
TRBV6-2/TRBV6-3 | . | CASSGRVNEQFF
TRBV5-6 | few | CASSIIDRDEAEAFF